This is a list of T cell receptor beta chains from one sample in a study of blood T cell repertoires in COVID-19. TCRdb's copy holds only in-frame clones and misses some; the assay was immunoSEQ multiplex PCR. This table has under 300,000 clones, about 83% appearing once. The sample was peripheral blood. These receptor sequences come from a human donor in a cohort sampled during active COVID-19. Both conserved end residues are part of each CDR3. The D gene is left open where the match is weak. A row's size may be missing; if present it is once, few, many or a size class.

D | J | V | size | DNA | CDR3
NA | TRBJ2-3 | TRBV11-2 | NA | TGTGCCAGCAGCTTGAGAGTAGATACGCAGTATTTT | CASSLRVDTQYF
NA | TRBJ2-7 | TRBV14 | NA | TGTGCCAGCAGCCAAGGTCTATTCTACGAGCAGTACTTC | CASSQGLFYEQYF
NA | TRBJ1-1 | TRBV12-3/TRBV12-4 | NA | TGTGCCAGCAGCTCAGTTCGGGGTACTGAAGCTTTCTTT | CASSSVRGTEAFF
TRBD2 | TRBJ2-7 | TRBV30 | NA | TGTGCCTGGAGTGTACGGGGGGGACTAGCCTACGAGCAGTACTTC | CAWSVRGGLAYEQYF
NA | TRBJ2-1 | TRBV5-8 | NA | TGTGCCAGCAGCTTTCAGACTTTATCCTACAATGAGCAGTTCTTC | CASSFQTLSYNEQFF
TRBD1 | TRBJ2-3 | TRBV5-1 | NA | TGCGCCAGCAAACAGGGGGCTTCCACAGATACGCAGTATTTT | CASKQGASTDTQYF
TRBD1 | TRBJ2-2 | TRBV7-9 | NA | TGTGCCAGCAGCTCCCAGGGGACAGTAGGAACCGGGGAGCTGTTTTTT | CASSSQGTVGTGELFF
TRBD1 | TRBJ1-1 | TRBV5-1 | NA | TGCGCCAGCAACACTTCCACAGGGGGAGGCCCGATGAACACTGAAGCTTTCTTT | CASNTSTGGGPMNTEAFF
NA | TRBJ1-3 | TRBV7-7 | NA | TGTGCTAGCAGCTTATATCAGGGATCTGGAAACACCATATATTTT | CASSLYQGSGNTIYF
TRBD1 | TRBJ1-2 | TRBV4-2 | few | TGTGCCAGCAGCCAAGAGCTACAGGGGGCTGGCTACACCTTC | CASSQELQGAGYTF
TRBD2 | TRBJ2-5 | TRBV9 | NA | TGTGCCAGCAGCGGACTCCGGGGGGGCCAAGAGACCCAGTACTTC | CASSGLRGGQETQYF
TRBD2 | TRBJ2-3 | TRBV10-3 | once | TGTGCCATCAAGGCTAGCGGGGGCACAGATACGCAGTATTTT | CAIKASGGTDTQYF
TRBD1 | TRBJ2-1 | TRBV19 | NA | TGTGCCAGTAGTAAGACAGGGGTTAATGAGCAGTTCTTC | CASSKTGVNEQFF
NA | TRBJ1-1 | TRBV25-1 | NA | TGTGCCAGCAGAGAAACAGGGTGGAGCACTGAAGCTTTCTTT | CASRETGWSTEAFF
NA | TRBJ2-2 | TRBV27 | NA | TGTGCCAGCAGTCCCCCGGGGAAAGGAAACACCGGGGAGCTGTTTTTT | CASSPPGKGNTGELFF
NA | TRBJ2-7 | TRBV9 | NA | TGTGCCAGCAGCGGGGCCTATAGCGGCGCGGCCGAGCAGTACTTC | CASSGAYSGAAEQYF
TRBD2 | TRBJ2-1 | TRBV27 | NA | TGTGCCAGCAGTTCGGGGACTAGCGGCAATGAGCAGTTCTTC | CASSSGTSGNEQFF
TRBD1 | TRBJ1-5 | TRBV4-2 | NA | TGTGCCAGCAGCCCTCGGTCAGGGGGCATAGAGCCCCAGCATTTT | CASSPRSGGIEPQHF
TRBD2 | TRBJ2-7 | TRBV10-3 | NA | TGTGCCATCAGGACTAGCGGGAGTTCCTACGAGCAGTACTTC | CAIRTSGSSYEQYF
NA | TRBJ2-7 | TRBV2 | once | TGTGCCAGCAGCCAACGACAGGGAGGCGGCTACGAGCAGTACTTC | CASSQRQGGGYEQYF
NA | TRBJ1-2 | TRBV5-1 | many | TGCGCCAGCAGCTTGGAGTGGTCACAGCTCCTTAACTATGGCTACACCTTC | CASSLEWSQLLNYGYTF
NA | TRBJ2-7 | TRBV28 | NA | TGTGCCAGCAGTTTTTTCCCCTGGCGGAACGAGCAGTACTTC | CASSFFPWRNEQYF
TRBD1 | TRBJ2-4 | TRBV3-1/TRBV3-2 | NA | TGTGCCAGCAGCCCTGGACAGGGCGCGACCAAAAACATTCAGTACTTC | CASSPGQGATKNIQYF
NA | TRBJ2-3 | TRBV7-6 | NA | TGTGCCAGCAGCCTACCCACCACAGATACGCAGTATTTT | CASSLPTTDTQYF
NA | TRBJ2-1 | TRBV7-6 | NA | TGTGCCAGCAGCTTCGGCAGGGATCACAATGAGCAGTTCTTC | CASSFGRDHNEQFF
TRBD2 | TRBJ2-1 | TRBV7-2 | NA | TGTGCCAGCAGCTTAGGGACTAGCGTGGCTAATGAGCAGTTCTTC | CASSLGTSVANEQFF
TRBD1 | TRBJ1-3 | TRBV5-4 | NA | TGTGCCAGCAGCTTGGGGCAGGGGGCTGGAAACACCATATATTTT | CASSLGQGAGNTIYF
NA | TRBJ2-7 | TRBV28 | NA | TGTGCCAGCAGCCTGCAAGGGGGCTCCTACGAGCAGTACTTC | CASSLQGGSYEQYF